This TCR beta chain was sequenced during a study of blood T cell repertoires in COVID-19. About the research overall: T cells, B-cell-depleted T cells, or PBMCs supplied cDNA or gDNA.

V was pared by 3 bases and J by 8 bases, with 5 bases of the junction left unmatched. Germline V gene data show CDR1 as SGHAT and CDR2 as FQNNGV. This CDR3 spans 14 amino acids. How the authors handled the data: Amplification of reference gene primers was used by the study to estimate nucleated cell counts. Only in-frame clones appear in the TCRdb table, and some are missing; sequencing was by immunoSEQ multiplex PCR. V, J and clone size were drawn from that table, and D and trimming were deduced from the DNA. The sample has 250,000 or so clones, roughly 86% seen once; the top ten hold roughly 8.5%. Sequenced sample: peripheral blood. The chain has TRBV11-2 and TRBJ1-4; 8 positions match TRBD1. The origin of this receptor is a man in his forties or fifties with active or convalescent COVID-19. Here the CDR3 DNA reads TGTGCCAGCAGCTTGACAGGGGTAGGGGAAAAACTGTTTTTT. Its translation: CASSLTGVGEKLFF.